These 24 T cell receptor beta chains share one sample of origin, sequenced in a study of graft-versus-host responses after intestinal transplantation. Their antigens are not known. Only in-frame clones appear in the TCRdb table, and some are missing; sequencing was by immunoSEQ multiplex PCR. The table shows around 55,000 clones, with roughly 90% occurring only once. This sample comprised unstimulated CD4+ T cells sorted from spleen or lymph node cells, obtained before transplant. The receptor set was obtained from a human donor who was the organ donor for an intestinal transplant.

The chain recombines TRBV29-1 with TRBJ2-5; 9 bases agree with TRBD1. There are 14 residues in the CDR3. J gave up 5 bases and V 5 bases, and 9 bases lay outside the gene matches. The germline V gene has CDR1 SQVTM and CDR2 ANQGSEA. The CDR3 loop is CSVSGQGGGETQYF. In nucleotides, the CDR3 is TGCAGCGTTTCGGGACAGGGAGGAGGTGAGACCCAGTACTTC. The full variable domain, completed using reference TRBV29-1 and TRBJ2-5, is SAVISQKPSRDICQRGTSLTIQCQVDSQVTMMFWYRQQPGQSLTLIATANQGSEATYESGFVIDKFPISRPNLTFSTLTVSNMSPEDSSIYLCSVSGQGGGETQYFGPGTRLLVL.

This chain connects TRBV28 to TRBJ2-6, with TRBD1 matching over 7 bases. Looked up from germline, CDR1 is MDHEN and CDR2 is SYDVKM. Trimming removed 5 bases from V and 4 bases from J; junction bases left unmatched: 5. There are 15 residues in the CDR3. Written as DNA, the CDR3 is TGTGCCAGCAGTGAGGGGGCGATCGGGGCCAACGTCCTGACTTTC. Its protein product is CASSEGAIGANVLTF.

V usage is TRBV7-6 and J usage is TRBJ2-1, with TRBD2 matching over 9 bases. The CDR3 has 19 amino acids. J gave up 8 bases and V 2 bases, and 19 bases lay outside the gene matches. From germline, CDR1 is SGHVS and CDR2 FNYEAQ. CDR3 coding DNA: TGTGCCAGCAGCTTATTCTTGTGGTATGAGGGCGGGAGGGCCGATGAGCAGTTCTTC. Translation gives CASSLFLWYEGGRADEQFF.

This clone has only one observation. The chain carries TRBV27 and TRBJ2-3; TRBD2 is a possible D gene (7 bases). V gave up 0 bases and J gave up 6 bases, with 13 bases separating them. CDR3 length: 15 amino acids. Germline V lookup: CDR1 MNHEY, CDR2 SMNVEV (reference sequence). The CDR3 reads CASSLSPGGPDTQYF. The CDR3 DNA is TGTGCCAGCAGTTTATCCCCGGGGGGCCCGGATACGCAGTATTTT.

The chain joins TRBV7-2 to TRBJ1-2, with 7 bases matching TRBD1. The CDR3 runs 14 residues. The V segment lost 5 bases and the J segment 4 bases; nucleotides outside the gene matches: 7. Germline V lookup: CDR1 SGHTA, CDR2 FQGNSA. CDR3 nucleotides: TGTGCCAGCAGCATTAGCCGGGACAGCTATGGCTACACCTTC. Translating gives CASSISRDSYGYTF.

Only one count was recorded for this clone. The rearrangement joins TRBV10-3 to TRBJ2-7, with TRBD1 as a possible D gene (5 bases). Germline-derived CDR1 and CDR2 are ENHRY and SYGVKD. The CDR3 has 13 amino acids. V was shortened by 4 bases and J by 3 bases, with 10 bases between the two germline ends. CDR3: CAISVLGDYEQYF. CDR3 DNA: TGTGCCATCAGTGTCCTAGGGGACTACGAGCAGTACTTC.

This clone has only a few counts. CDR3 bases: TGCAGCGTTAAGGGGGGGGGAAGCAATCAGCCCCAGCATTTT. It encodes CSVKGGGSNQPQHF. The chain uses TRBV29-1 and TRBJ1-5; TRBD1 is a possible D gene (6 bases). Trimming shortened V by 5 bases and J by 1 base, and 12 bases separated the two germline ends. The CDR3 loop spans 14 amino acids. CDR1 is SQVTM, CDR2 ANQGSEA, per germline.

This sequence joins TRBV30 and TRBJ2-7; the match to TRBD1 covers 7 bases. CDR3 length equals 12 residues. Germline values: CDR1 GTSNPN, CDR2 SVGIG (reference sequence). After removal of 5 bases from V and 6 bases from J, the junction contained 7 bases not matched to a gene. The DNA for the CDR3 is TGTGCCTGGGATTTACAGGGGCCCGAGCAGTACTTC. It translates to CAWDLQGPEQYF. Combining the CDR3 with reference TRBV30 and TRBJ2-7 gives the whole variable domain SQTIHQWPATLVQPVGSPLSLECTVEGTSNPNLYWYRQAAGRGLQLLFYSVGIGQISSEVPQNLSASRPQDRQFILSSKKLLLSDSGFYLCAWDLQGPEQYFGPGTRLTVT.

The sample holds a few counts of this clone. The V call is TRBV19, the J call TRBJ1-1; the D gene is possibly TRBD1 (6 bases). The CDR3 runs 16 residues. With 5 bases removed from V and 3 bases from J, the gap between germline ends came to 19 bases. Germline-derived CDR1 and CDR2 are LNHDA and SQIVND (reference sequence). Here the CDR3 reads CASSLQGPLGYTEAFF. The DNA of the CDR3 is TGTGCCAGTAGTCTTCAGGGGCCGCTGGGGTACACTGAAGCTTTCTTT.

The V call is TRBV2, the J call TRBJ2-5; 9 positions match TRBD2. V lost 6 bases to trimming and J lost 5 bases; unmatched junction nucleotides: 16. The CDR3 length is 17 residues. Germline V gene sequence: CDR1 SNHLY, CDR2 FYNNEI. The CDR3 coding sequence is TGTGCCAGCAGGGGAGTCCTCGGACTAGCGCAAGGGGAGACCCAGTACTTC. It codes for CASRGVLGLAQGETQYF.

The chain couples TRBV28 to TRBJ1-5; D is undetermined. Germline V gives CDR1 MDHEN, CDR2 SYDVKM. Between the trimmed V and J ends, which lost 6 bases and 1 base, there was a span of 16 bases. This CDR3 is built from 16 residues. The CDR3 sequence is CASSAAPDSSNQPQHF. The CDR3 nucleotides read TGTGCCAGCAGCGCCGCCCCAGACTCCAGCAATCAGCCCCAGCATTTT.

The chain links TRBV30 to TRBJ2-7; TRBD1 aligns across 11 bases. Germline CDR1 GTSNPN, CDR2 SVGIG (reference sequence). This CDR3 contains 17 residues. V dropped 2 bases and J dropped 2; count of bases not matched to a gene: 11. The chain's CDR3 is CAWSIGPPGQGAYEQYF. In DNA, the CDR3 is TGTGCCTGGAGTATTGGGCCCCCGGGACAGGGGGCCTACGAGCAGTACTTC. Supplemented by reference TRBV30 and TRBJ2-7, the full variable domain reads SQTIHQWPATLVQPVGSPLSLECTVEGTSNPNLYWYRQAAGRGLQLLFYSVGIGQISSEVPQNLSASRPQDRQFILSSKKLLLSDSGFYLCAWSIGPPGQGAYEQYFGPGTRLTVT.

The chain has TRBV6-5 and TRBJ2-1; TRBD1 agrees at 8 bases. The J segment lost 10 bases and the V segment lost 4 bases, leaving 12 bases of the junction unmatched. CDR1 and CDR2 from the germline V gene are MNHEY and SVGAGI. This CDR3 spans 15 amino acids. The CDR3 region has the DNA TGTGCCAGCAGTTCCCAAGGACAGGGACCAGGGGAGCAGTTCTTC. The encoded protein is CASSSQGQGPGEQFF.

The chain employs TRBV14 and TRBJ2-1; 13 positions agree with TRBD2. V lost 4 bases to trimming and J lost 6 bases; unmatched junction nucleotides: 6. Per germline, CDR1 SGHDN and CDR2 FVKESK. The CDR3 sequence is 16 residues long. The CDR3 sequence is CASSPLRLAGGNEQFF. As DNA, the CDR3 is TGTGCCAGCAGCCCACTTCGACTAGCGGGAGGCAATGAGCAGTTCTTC.

This chain links TRBV29-1 with TRBJ2-1, with D perhaps TRBD2 (6 bases). The germline V and J ends were trimmed by 5 bases and 0 bases, with 11 bases remaining between them. The germline V gene has CDR1 SQVTM and CDR2 ANQGSEA. CDR3 length equals 14 residues. The CDR3 nucleotides are TGCAGCGTTTTCCCCGGGAGCTCCTACAATGAGCAGTTCTTC. Translated, it gives CSVFPGSSYNEQFF.

V and J are TRBV15 and TRBJ1-1, with D tentatively TRBD1 (6 bases). The V end was cut by 3 bases, the J end by 2 bases, with 13 bases between. This CDR3 is 15 amino acids long. In germline, CDR1 is LNHNV, CDR2 YYDKDF (reference sequence). This CDR3 reads CATSSGAGANTEAFF. Here the CDR3 DNA reads TGTGCCACCAGCAGTGGGGCAGGGGCAAACACTGAAGCTTTCTTT.

The V gene is TRBV7-3, the J gene TRBJ2-7; D may be TRBD1 (6 bases). The germline V gene encodes CDR1 SGHTA and CDR2 FQGTGA. The CDR3 covers 16 residues. The V and J ends lost 1 base and 2 bases respectively, with 15 bases between them. The CDR3 is CASSLSPIGTTYEQYF. The CDR3 DNA follows: TGTGCCAGCAGCTTAAGCCCCATAGGGACAACCTACGAGCAGTACTTC.

The V and J genes are TRBV10-3 and TRBJ2-1, with a weak D call TRBD1 (7 bases). Germline CDR1 ENHRY, CDR2 SYGVKD. Between the trimmed V and J ends, which lost 6 bases and 1 base, there was a span of 10 bases. This CDR3 comprises 14 residues. The CDR3 reads CAISQGGSYNEQFF. Written as DNA, the CDR3 is TGTGCCATCAGCCAGGGGGGTTCCTACAATGAGCAGTTCTTC.

V and J are TRBV7-9 and TRBJ2-1; 10 bases align to TRBD2. From germline, CDR1 is SEHNR and CDR2 FQNEAQ (reference sequence). The junction had 13 bases not matched to a gene; V was cut back by 1 base and J by 10 bases. The CDR3 sequence is 17 residues long. This chain's CDR3 is CASSLGGASGSFREQFF. The CDR3 DNA sequence: TGTGCCAGCAGCTTAGGTGGGGCTAGCGGGAGTTTTCGCGAGCAGTTCTTC.

The V and J genes are TRBV9 and TRBJ2-7, with D perhaps matching TRBD2 (5 bases). Looked up from germline, CDR1 is SGDLS and CDR2 is YYNGEE. CDR3 length: 13 amino acids. V gave up 4 bases and J gave up 1 base, with 9 bases separating them. This chain's CDR3 is CASSQRDSYEQYF. The DNA of the CDR3 is TGTGCCAGCAGCCAACGGGATTCCTACGAGCAGTACTTC.

The chain is built from TRBV28 and TRBJ2-3; 9 bases agree with TRBD1. The CDR3 is made up of 15 amino acids. Germline CDR1 reads MDHEN; CDR2 reads SYDVKM. V shed 4 bases, J shed 3 bases, and the junction held 5 bases outside the gene matches. The CDR3 protein is CASSSPGQGTDTQYF. CDR3 DNA: TGTGCCAGCAGTTCGCCGGGACAGGGAACAGATACGCAGTATTTT.

The chain is built from TRBV27 and TRBJ2-3; 7 bases agree with TRBD1. This CDR3 comprises 16 residues. Germline V gives CDR1 MNHEY, CDR2 SMNVEV (reference sequence). The V segment lost 3 bases and the J segment 0 bases; nucleotides outside the gene matches: 6. CDR3 in DNA: TGTGCCAGCAGTTTCTTACGACAGGGTAGCACAGATACGCAGTATTTT. It codes for CASSFLRQGSTDTQYF.

The chain uses TRBV7-7 and TRBJ2-5; 9 bases are shared with TRBD2. This CDR3 has 16 amino acids. V lost 5 bases, J lost 4 bases, and 11 bases stayed unmatched. The germline gives CDR1 SSHAT, CDR2 FNYEAQ (reference sequence). The CDR3 nucleotides are TGTGCCAGCAGCGCCGGTGGTAGCGGGGGAGGAGAGACCCAGTACTTC. Amino acids: CASSAGGSGGGETQYF.

CDR3 loop: CASSGQVLQPQHF. CDR3 DNA: TGTGCCAGCAGTGGACAGGTACTTCAGCCCCAGCATTTT. This rearrangement joins TRBV6-1 to TRBJ1-5; tentatively, D is TRBD1 (6 bases). Germline lookup yields CDR1 MNHNS and CDR2 SASEGT. The V and J ends lost 4 bases and 6 bases respectively, with 10 bases between them. The CDR3 consists of 13 residues.